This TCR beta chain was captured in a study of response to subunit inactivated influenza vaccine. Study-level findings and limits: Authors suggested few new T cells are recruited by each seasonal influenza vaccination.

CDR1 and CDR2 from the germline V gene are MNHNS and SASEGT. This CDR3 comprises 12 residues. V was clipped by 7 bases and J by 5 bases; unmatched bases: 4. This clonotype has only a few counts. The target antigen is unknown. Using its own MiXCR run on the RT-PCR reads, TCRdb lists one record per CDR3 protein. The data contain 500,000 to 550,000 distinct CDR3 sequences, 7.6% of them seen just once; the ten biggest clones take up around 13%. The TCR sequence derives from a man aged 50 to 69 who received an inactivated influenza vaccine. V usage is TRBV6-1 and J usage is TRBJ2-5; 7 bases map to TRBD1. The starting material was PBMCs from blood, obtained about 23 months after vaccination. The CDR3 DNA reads TGTGCCAGCATAGGGGGCCTTGAGACCCAGTACTTC. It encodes CASIGGLETQYF.